This entry lists 7 T cell receptor beta chains sequenced from one sample in a study of OX40 agonist ivuxolimab in advanced cancers. Assay used: immunoSEQ multiplex PCR; TCRdb lists only in-frame clones, some missing. The sample holds about 83,000 clones, about 88% seen once. The material sequenced was CD4+ or CD8+ T cells sorted from blood, taken in a trial of the OX40 agonist ivuxolimab. The receptors were sampled from an adult with an advanced solid tumor such as melanoma, head and neck, liver or kidney cancer.

The chain uses TRBV7-2 and TRBJ2-2; D perhaps matches TRBD1 (5 bases). The CDR3 is 14 residues long. CDR1 is SGHTA and CDR2 is FQGNSA in the germline V gene. V was pared by 2 bases and J by 6 bases, with 10 bases between. CDR3 sequence (DNA): TGTGCCAGCAGCTTATTCGTAGGGGCCGGGGAGCTGTTTTTT. It yields the protein CASSLFVGAGELFF.

V and J are TRBV5-6 and TRBJ1-1, with D perhaps matching TRBD1 (5 bases). The V gene lost 4 bases and the J gene lost 0 bases, with 19 bases spanning the gap. The CDR3 covers 17 residues. The germline V gene has CDR1 SGHDT and CDR2 YYEEEE. CDR3 sequence: CASSGLRDGPMNTEAFF. CDR3 bases: TGTGCCAGCAGCGGACTACGGGACGGACCCATGAACACTGAAGCTTTCTTT.

The chain employs TRBV19 and TRBJ2-3; 13 nucleotides line up with TRBD2. Germline lookup yields CDR1 LNHDA and CDR2 SQIVND (reference sequence). CDR3 length: 16 amino acids. V trimming: 5 bases; J trimming: 5 bases; junction bases outside the gene matches: 7. CDR3 region: CASSSRTSGRVDTQYF. In nucleotides, the CDR3 is TGTGCCAGTAGTTCACGGACTAGCGGGAGAGTAGATACGCAGTATTTT.

This sequence joins TRBV12-5 and TRBJ1-5; the D is unclear. Germline V gene lookup returns CDR1 LGHNT and CDR2 FRNRAP. V was shortened by 6 bases and J by 7 bases, with 19 bases between the two germline ends. The CDR3 consists of 15 residues. This CDR3 is CASGRGLTGAQPQHF. The CDR3 DNA sequence: TGTGCTAGTGGCCGAGGACTTACTGGTGCACAGCCCCAGCATTTT.

The chain carries TRBV11-2 and TRBJ2-7; 7 bases agree with TRBD1. V shed 9 bases, J shed 7 bases, and the junction held 12 bases outside the gene matches. Germline CDR1 SGHAT, CDR2 FQNNGV. The CDR3 runs to 13 residues. The CDR3 is CASSTQGRGEQYF. The CDR3 nucleotides are TGTGCCAGTTCGACACAGGGGCGCGGTGAGCAGTACTTC.

The chain recombines TRBV15 with TRBJ2-5, with 10 bases aligning to TRBD2. V trimming: 0 bases; J trimming: 4 bases; junction bases outside the gene matches: 5. This CDR3 has 16 residues. The V gene's germline CDR1 is LNHNV and CDR2 YYDKDF (reference sequence). In DNA form, the CDR3 reads TGTGCCACCAGCAGAGATTCCCGACTAGCGGGAGAGACCCAGTACTTC. As protein: CATSRDSRLAGETQYF.

This chain uses TRBV18 with TRBJ2-7; TRBD2 matches 12 bases. The CDR3 runs 17 residues. After removal of 3 bases from V and 2 bases from J, the junction contained 8 bases not matched to a gene. Germline V gene sequence: CDR1 KGHSH, CDR2 LQKENI. This CDR3 is CASSPKTSGSLPYEQYF. The CDR3 DNA reads TGTGCCAGCTCACCGAAGACTAGCGGGAGTCTTCCCTACGAGCAGTACTTC.